This T cell receptor (beta chain) comes out of a study of cytomegalovirus exposure and HLA in healthy donors. As for the study in general: For the approximately 360 genotyped donors, roughly 81% fell within the Caucasian-associated ancestry cluster. General study results and limits: Donor immune exposure was known only as CMV serostatus. One later analysis reportedly identified an Asian-associated ancestry cluster that showed fewer N-insertions than the approximately 700-donor mean.

The CDR3 totals 12 residues. Germline V gene lookup returns CDR1 SGHVS and CDR2 FNYEAQ. V dropped 5 bases and J dropped 7 bases, with 12 bases sitting between them. Vbeta (60) and Jbeta (13) primers were used in the PCR. TCRdb's table, derived via immunoSEQ multiplex PCR, lists solely in-frame clones and lacks some. The table shows under 55,000 clones, with approximately 70% occurring only once. For this clone: Its antigen is not identified.

Sample: PBMCs. The V and J genes are TRBV7-6 and TRBJ2-7; D call uncertain. This receptor was obtained from a young man in good health and CMV-seronegative. CDR3 protein: CASSPGSSEQYF. DNA for the CDR3: TGTGCCAGCAGCCCCGGGTCGTCTGAGCAGTACTTC.